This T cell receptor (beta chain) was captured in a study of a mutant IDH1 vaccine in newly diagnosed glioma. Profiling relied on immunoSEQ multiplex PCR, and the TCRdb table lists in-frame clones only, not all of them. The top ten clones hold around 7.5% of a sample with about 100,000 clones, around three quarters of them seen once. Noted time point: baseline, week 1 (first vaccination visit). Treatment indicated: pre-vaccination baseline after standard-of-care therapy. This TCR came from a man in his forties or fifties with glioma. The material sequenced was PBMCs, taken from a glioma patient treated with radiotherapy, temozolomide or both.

The CDR3: CASKIAGGPREQYF. In DNA, the CDR3 is TGTGCCAGCAAGATAGCGGGAGGGCCCAGGGAGCAGTACTTC. J is TRBJ2-7 and V is TRBV6-6; 11 bases map to TRBD2. Trimming cost V 7 bases and J 7 bases; bases outside gene matches: 9. This CDR3 is built from 14 residues. In germline, CDR1 is MNHNY, CDR2 SVGAGI (reference sequence).